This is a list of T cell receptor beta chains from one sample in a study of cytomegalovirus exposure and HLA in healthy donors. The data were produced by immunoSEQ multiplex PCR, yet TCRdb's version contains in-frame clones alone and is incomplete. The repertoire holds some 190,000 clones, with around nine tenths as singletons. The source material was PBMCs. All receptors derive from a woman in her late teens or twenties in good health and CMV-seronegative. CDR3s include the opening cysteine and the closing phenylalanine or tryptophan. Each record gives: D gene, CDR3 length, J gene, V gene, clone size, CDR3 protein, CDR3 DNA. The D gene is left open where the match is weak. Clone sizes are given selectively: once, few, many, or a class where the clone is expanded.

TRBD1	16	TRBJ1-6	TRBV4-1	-	CASSPTTGGYNSPLHF	TGCGCCAGCAGCCCCACGACAGGGGGGTATAATTCACCCCTCCACTTT
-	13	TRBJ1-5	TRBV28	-	CASSFRGEQPQHF	TGTGCCAGCAGTTTCCGGGGGGAACAGCCCCAGCATTTT
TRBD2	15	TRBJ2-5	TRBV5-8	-	CASSSGLAGVETQYF	TGTGCCAGCAGCTCGGGACTAGCGGGGGTAGAGACCCAGTACTTC
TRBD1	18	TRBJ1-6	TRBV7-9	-	CSSSLAMARQGYNSPLHF	TGTTCCAGCAGCTTAGCGATGGCCCGACAGGGCTATAATTCACCCCTCCACTTT
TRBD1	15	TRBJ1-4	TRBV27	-	CASTRQGATNEKLFF	TGTGCCAGCACCCGACAGGGGGCAACTAATGAAAAACTGTTTTTT
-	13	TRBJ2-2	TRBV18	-	CASSPGPAGELFF	TGTGCCAGCTCACCAGGGCCAGCCGGGGAGCTGTTTTTT
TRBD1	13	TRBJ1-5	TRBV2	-	CASRGQYNQPQHF	TGTGCCAGCAGGGGACAGTACAATCAGCCCCAGCATTTT
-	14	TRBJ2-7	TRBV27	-	CASRGIDRSYEQYF	TGTGCCAGCAGGGGGATAGACAGATCCTACGAGCAGTACTTC
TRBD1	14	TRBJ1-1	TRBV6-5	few	CASTLLTGSTEAFF	TGTGCCAGCACTCTATTGACAGGGAGCACTGAAGCTTTCTTT
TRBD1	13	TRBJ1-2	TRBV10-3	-	CATMTGSNYGYTF	TGTGCCACTATGACAGGGTCAAACTATGGCTACACCTTC
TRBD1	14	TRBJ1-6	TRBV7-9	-	CASSLGQGDSPLHF	TGTGCCAGCAGCTTAGGACAGGGGGATTCACCCCTCCACTTT
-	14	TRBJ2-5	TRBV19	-	CASSGPGWAETQYF	TGTGCCAGTAGTGGGCCTGGATGGGCAGAGACCCAGTACTTC
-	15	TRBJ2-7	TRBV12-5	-	CASGCFRERTYEQYF	TGTGCTAGTGGTTGTTTTAGAGAGCGGACCTACGAGCAGTACTTC
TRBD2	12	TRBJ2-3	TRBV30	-	CAWSPGGDTQYF	TGTGCCTGGAGTCCGGGAGGGGATACGCAGTATTTT
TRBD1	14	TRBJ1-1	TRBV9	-	CASSAGTGNTEAFF	TGTGCCAGCAGCGCAGGGACAGGGAACACTGAAGCTTTCTTT
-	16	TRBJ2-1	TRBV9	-	CASSPEGLVAYNEQFF	TGTGCCAGCAGCCCCGAGGGACTTGTGGCCTACAATGAGCAGTTCTTC